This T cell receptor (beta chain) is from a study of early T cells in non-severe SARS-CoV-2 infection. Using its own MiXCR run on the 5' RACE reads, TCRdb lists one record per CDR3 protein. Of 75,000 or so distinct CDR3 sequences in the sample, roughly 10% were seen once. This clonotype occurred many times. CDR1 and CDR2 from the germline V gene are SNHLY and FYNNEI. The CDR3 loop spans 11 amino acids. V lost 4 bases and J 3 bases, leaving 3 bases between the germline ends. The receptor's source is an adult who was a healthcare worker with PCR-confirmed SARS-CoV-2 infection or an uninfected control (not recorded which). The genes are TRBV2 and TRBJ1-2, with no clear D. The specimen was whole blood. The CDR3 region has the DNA TGTGCCAGCAGTGTCGACTATGGCTACACCTTC. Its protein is CASSVDYGYTF.